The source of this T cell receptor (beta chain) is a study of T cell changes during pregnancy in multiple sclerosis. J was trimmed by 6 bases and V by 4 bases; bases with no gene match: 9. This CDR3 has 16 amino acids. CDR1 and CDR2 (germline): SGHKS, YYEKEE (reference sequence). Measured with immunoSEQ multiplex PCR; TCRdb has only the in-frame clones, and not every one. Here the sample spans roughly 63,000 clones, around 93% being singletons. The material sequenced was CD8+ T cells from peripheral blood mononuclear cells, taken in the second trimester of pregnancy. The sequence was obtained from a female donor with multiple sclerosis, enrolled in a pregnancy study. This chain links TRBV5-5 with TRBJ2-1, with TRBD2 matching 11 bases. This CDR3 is CASSRETSGIVNEQFF. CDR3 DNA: TGTGCCAGCAGCCGCGAGACTAGCGGGATTGTCAATGAGCAGTTCTTC.